This T cell receptor beta chain was sequenced in a study of blood T cell repertoires in COVID-19. Looking at the study overall: The United States, Italy and Spain provided the acute and convalescent COVID-19 samples. From T cells, B-cell-depleted T cells, or PBMCs came the material, which was cDNA or gDNA.

In the authors' workflow: Using reference gene primer amplification, nucleated cell counts were estimated. Here immunoSEQ multiplex PCR was the method, and the copy in TCRdb shows in-frame clones only, minus some. V and J calls and clone size are copied from that table; D and trimming were computed from the DNA. The sample carries 200,000 or so clones, roughly 85% recorded once. The CDR3 totals 16 residues. The germline V gene has CDR1 SGHNT and CDR2 YYREEE (reference sequence). The V gene end was trimmed by 4 bases and the J gene end by 2 bases; junction bases not matched to a gene: 7. The sample comprised peripheral blood. The chain joins TRBV5-4 to TRBJ2-1; the match to TRBD2 covers 9 bases. This receptor was identified in a man aged 60 to 75 with acute or convalescent COVID-19. CDR3 DNA: TGTGCCAGCAGCGAAAGACTAGCGGTTGCCTACAATGAGCAGTTCTTC. It codes for CASSERLAVAYNEQFF. Drawing the rest from reference TRBV5-4 and TRBJ2-1, the complete variable domain is ETGVTQSPTHLIKTRGQQVTLRCSSQSGHNTVSWYQQALGQGPQFIFQYYREEENGRGNFPPRFSGLQFPNYSSELNVNALELDDSALYLCASSERLAVAYNEQFFGPGTRLTVL.